Below are 25 T cell receptor beta chains sequenced from a single sample in a study of cytomegalovirus exposure and HLA in healthy donors. Use of 60 Vbeta and 13 Jbeta primers characterized the PCR. Only in-frame clones appear in the TCRdb table, and some are missing; sequencing was by immunoSEQ multiplex PCR. The sample has 80,000 to 95,000 clones, 70% to 80% seen once. The sequencing sample was made of PBMCs. All receptors come from a middle-aged woman in good health and CMV-seropositive.

This clone was seen more than once but under ten times. The genes are TRBV19 and TRBJ2-3; TRBD2 matches 9 bases. Germline trimming cut 1 base from V and 1 base from J; bases unmatched to any gene: 3. The germline gives CDR1 LNHDA, CDR2 SQIVND (reference sequence). The CDR3 is 16 amino acids. Here the CDR3 DNA reads TGTGCCAGTAGTATAGGGCGGGGGGGACGCACAGATACGCAGTATTTT. Translating it yields CASSIGRGGRTDTQYF. Complete variable domain (other parts from reference TRBV19 and TRBJ2-3): DGGITQSPKYLFRKEGQNVTLSCEQNLNHDAMYWYRQDPGQGLRLIYYSQIVNDFQKGDIAEGYSVSREKKESFPLTVTSAQKNPTAFYLCASSIGRGGRTDTQYFGPGTRLTVL.

The chain has TRBV7-2 and TRBJ2-7; D is uncertain. Germline CDR1 reads SGHTA; CDR2 reads FQGNSA. V lost 2 bases to trimming and J lost 2 bases, with 10 bases between them. CDR3 size: 14 residues. CDR3 DNA sequence: TGTGCCAGCAGCTTATGGGCAAGGACCTACGAGCAGTACTTC. Translated: CASSLWARTYEQYF.

This sequence joins TRBV12-5 and TRBJ1-1, with 9 positions matching TRBD1. V shed 2 bases and J 5 bases; nucleotides not matched to a gene: 9. The CDR3 extends over 16 amino acids. The V gene's germline CDR1 is LGHNT and CDR2 FRNRAP. CDR3 loop: CASGLWPLDRGTEAFF. The DNA of the CDR3 is TGTGCTAGTGGTTTGTGGCCTCTCGACAGGGGGACTGAAGCTTTCTTT.

This sequence joins TRBV7-9 and TRBJ2-5, with 9 bases that match TRBD2. The germline V gene has CDR1 SEHNR and CDR2 FQNEAQ (reference sequence). The CDR3 runs to 15 residues. J lost 5 bases, V lost 7 bases, and 11 bases had no gene match. Here the CDR3 reads CASTWEGLAGETQYF. The CDR3 bases are TGTGCCAGCACCTGGGAGGGGCTAGCGGGGGAGACCCAGTACTTC.

This clone was picked up a small number of times. The chain is built from TRBV27 and TRBJ1-6; 7 bases line up with TRBD1. CDR3 size: 17 residues. Germline CDR1 MNHEY, CDR2 SMNVEV (reference sequence). Losses at the gene ends were 0 bases for V and 3 bases for J; bases not matched to a gene: 5. CDR3 nucleotides: TGTGCCAGCAGTTTATCGGCAGGGGGGATCTATAATTCACCCCTCCACTTT. Its protein is CASSLSAGGIYNSPLHF.

The V call is TRBV15, the J call TRBJ1-2, with D unclear. Germline V lookup: CDR1 LNHNV, CDR2 YYDKDF (reference sequence). This CDR3 has 14 residues. The V gene lost 0 bases and the J gene lost 6 bases, with 11 bases spanning the gap. The CDR3 DNA reads as TGTGCCACCAGCAGAGAGAGGGTGGGAGATGGCTACACCTTC. Its translation: CATSRERVGDGYTF. Drawing the rest from reference TRBV15 and TRBJ1-2, the complete variable domain is DAMVIQNPRYQVTQFGKPVTLSCSQTLNHNVMYWYQQKSSQAPKLLFHYYDKDFNNEADTPDNFQSRRPNTSFCFLDIRSPGLGDTAMYLCATSRERVGDGYTFGSGTRLTVV.

Only a few counts were recorded for this clone. V is TRBV7-2 and J is TRBJ1-4, with 7 bases that match TRBD1. The CDR3 sequence is 16 residues long. Germline CDR1 and CDR2: SGHTA and FQGNSA. After removal of 1 base from V and 4 bases from J, the junction contained 6 bases not matched to a gene. CDR3 in amino acids: CASSLVTGTVNEKLFF. The CDR3 DNA is TGTGCCAGCAGCTTAGTAACCGGGACAGTTAATGAAAAACTGTTTTTT. Filled out from reference TRBV7-2 and TRBJ1-4, the complete variable domain reads GAGVSQSPSNKVTEKGKDVELRCDPISGHTALYWYRQSLGQGLEFLIYFQGNSAPDKSGLPSDRFSAERTGGSVSTLTIQRTQQEDSAVYLCASSLVTGTVNEKLFFGSGTQLSVL.

This sequence joins TRBV10-3 and TRBJ1-2; no clear D. The V and J ends lost 3 bases and 6 bases respectively, with 11 bases between them. The CDR3 is 13 residues long. Germline-derived CDR1 and CDR2 are ENHRY and SYGVKD. The CDR3 spells CAISDRMKDGYTF. Written as DNA, the CDR3 is TGTGCCATCAGTGACAGGATGAAAGATGGCTACACCTTC.

The genes are TRBV2 and TRBJ2-2; 7 nucleotides agree with TRBD2. The CDR3 is 14 residues long. After removal of 7 bases from V and 0 bases from J, the junction contained 2 bases not matched to a gene. Germline-derived CDR1 and CDR2 are SNHLY and FYNNEI. The CDR3 loop reads CASKSGTNTGELFF. In nucleotides, the CDR3 is TGTGCCAGCAAAAGCGGGACGAACACCGGGGAGCTGTTTTTT.

The J gene is TRBJ2-3, the V gene TRBV5-1, with 8 bases aligning to TRBD1. The germline CDR1 and CDR2 sequences are SGHRS and YFSETQ. Germline trimming cut 4 bases from V and 3 bases from J; bases unmatched to any gene: 13. The CDR3 has 17 amino acids. As DNA, the CDR3 is TGCGCCAGCAGCAACAACGGAAACAGGGGGAGGACAGATACGCAGTATTTT. Encoded protein: CASSNNGNRGRTDTQYF.

The chain is built from TRBV7-2 and TRBJ2-1; 11 bases fit TRBD2. From germline, CDR1 is SGHTA and CDR2 FQGNSA. This CDR3 comprises 17 residues. Trimming at V came to 1 base and at J to 2 bases, leaving 4 bases not matched to a gene. Written as DNA, the CDR3 is TGTGCCAGCAGCTTAGGACTAGCGGGGACACCCTACAATGAGCAGTTCTTC. Amino acids: CASSLGLAGTPYNEQFF.

The V call is TRBV10-3, the J call TRBJ2-3; 9 bases agree with TRBD1. Germline values: CDR1 ENHRY, CDR2 SYGVKD. The CDR3 consists of 16 residues. With V trimmed by 3 bases and J by 3 bases, 7 bases remained unmatched. CDR3 loop: CAISDTGTGRTDTQYF. In nucleotides, the CDR3 is TGTGCCATCAGTGATACCGGGACAGGGAGGACAGATACGCAGTATTTT.

The chain links TRBV7-9 to TRBJ2-1, with 10 bases fitting TRBD2. This CDR3 comprises 15 residues. J was trimmed by 8 bases and V by 6 bases; bases with no gene match: 10. Germline CDR1 is SEHNR and CDR2 is FQNEAQ (reference sequence). CDR3 nucleotides: TGTGCCAGCAGTTCGAGCGGGAGGGCCTTGTATGAGCAGTTCTTC. Its translation is CASSSSGRALYEQFF.

The sample holds a few counts of this clone. The chain recombines TRBV5-4 with TRBJ2-6, with D possibly matching TRBD1 (7 bases). CDR3 size: 18 residues. V was cut by 1 base and J by 1 base, with 15 bases left in between. CDR1 and CDR2 (germline): SGHNT, YYREEE (reference sequence). The CDR3, as DNA: TGTGCCAGCAGCTTGATCCAGGGGGGAGGATCTGGGGCCAACGTCCTGACTTTC. Its translation is CASSLIQGGGSGANVLTF.

A single count supports this clone. This chain uses TRBV9 with TRBJ2-1, with D perhaps matching TRBD1 (5 bases). V shed 3 bases and J shed 4 bases, with 23 bases lying between them. Germline V gene data show CDR1 as SGDLS and CDR2 as YYNGEE. The CDR3 runs 18 residues. The CDR3 loop is CASSAGWGTGPMYNEQFF. The CDR3 bases are TGTGCCAGCAGCGCCGGGTGGGGCACTGGGCCGATGTACAATGAGCAGTTCTTC.

This chain connects TRBV19 to TRBJ2-3; D is perhaps TRBD2 (6 bases). The ends were cut back, 5 bases at V and 4 bases at J, with 13 bases in the middle. The germline CDR1 and CDR2 sequences are LNHDA and SQIVND (reference sequence). The length of the CDR3 is 14 residues. The chain's CDR3 is CASSPRRVADTQYF. DNA of the CDR3: TGTGCCAGTAGTCCCCGGAGGGTTGCAGATACGCAGTATTTT.

The chain carries TRBV4-2 and TRBJ1-3; D perhaps matches TRBD1 (6 bases). V was shortened by 0 bases and J by 8 bases, with 11 bases between the two germline ends. CDR1 and CDR2 (germline): LGHNA, YNFKEQ. The CDR3 has 14 residues. CDR3: CASSQDRGGDTIYF. Here the CDR3 DNA reads TGTGCCAGCAGCCAAGATAGAGGGGGGGACACCATATATTTT.

V and J are TRBV10-3 and TRBJ1-5, with 11 bases identical to TRBD1. V dropped 3 bases and J dropped 6; count of bases not matched to a gene: 4. The CDR3 loop spans 15 amino acids. Germline V CDR1 and CDR2: ENHRY, SYGVKD. The CDR3 here is CAISDWTGGGQPQHF. The CDR3 DNA is TGTGCCATCAGTGACTGGACAGGGGGCGGTCAGCCCCAGCATTTT.

The V gene is TRBV28, the J gene TRBJ2-5; D is perhaps TRBD2 (6 bases). Germline CDR1 MDHEN, CDR2 SYDVKM. The CDR3 runs 15 residues. Trimming pared 2 bases from V and 1 base from J, leaving 11 bases between. As DNA, the CDR3 is TGTGCCAGCAGTTTAATGGCGGGGACCCAAGAGACCCAGTACTTC. Its protein product is CASSLMAGTQETQYF.

This chain connects TRBV28 to TRBJ2-7, with TRBD2 as a possible D gene (7 bases). Between the trimmed V and J ends, which lost 7 bases and 5 bases, there was a span of 21 bases. Per germline, CDR1 MDHEN and CDR2 SYDVKM. The length of the CDR3 is 15 residues. The DNA of the CDR3 is TGTGCCAGCACCTTGGGGGGGGCACTCATCAACGAGCAGTACTTC. Encoded protein: CASTLGGALINEQYF. Supplemented by reference TRBV28 and TRBJ2-7, the full variable domain reads DVKVTQSSRYLVKRTGEKVFLECVQDMDHENMFWYRQDPGLGLRLIYFSYDVKMKEKGDIPEGYSVSREKKERFSLILESASTNQTSMYLCASTLGGALINEQYFGPGTRLTVT.

The gene calls are TRBV2 and TRBJ1-5; the D gene is possibly TRBD1 (6 bases). The CDR3 is 15 residues long. Germline lookup yields CDR1 SNHLY and CDR2 FYNNEI. Trimming left V 3 bases short and J 5 bases short, with 14 bases between. As DNA, the CDR3 is TGTGCCAGCAGTGAGGGCAGGGGATGGGATCAGCCCCAGCATTTT. Translating gives CASSEGRGWDQPQHF.

The chain carries TRBV7-9 and TRBJ2-1; TRBD2 agrees at 8 bases. The CDR3 spans 16 residues. The trim removed 4 bases at V and 0 bases at J, leaving 5 bases unmatched. Per germline, CDR1 SEHNR and CDR2 FQNEAQ (reference sequence). The CDR3 region has the DNA TGTGCCAGCAGCTCGACCAGCGGGAGCTCCTACAATGAGCAGTTCTTC. Residues: CASSSTSGSSYNEQFF.

This chain uses TRBV30 with TRBJ1-2; 7 bases line up with TRBD1. CDR1 and CDR2 from the germline V gene are GTSNPN and SVGIG (reference sequence). V dropped 3 bases and J dropped 5; count of bases not matched to a gene: 3. The CDR3 runs 12 residues. The CDR3 DNA is TGTGCCTGGAGCGACAGGGCTTATGGCTACACCTTC. The encoded protein is CAWSDRAYGYTF.

This clone was picked up one time. This chain uses TRBV7-2 with TRBJ2-1; TRBD1 is a possible D gene (5 bases). The CDR3 extends over 16 amino acids. Trimming left V 0 bases short and J 2 bases short, with 11 bases between. In germline, CDR1 is SGHTA, CDR2 FQGNSA. Written as DNA, the CDR3 is TGTGCCAGCAGCTTAGCGGGCAGGGTCCCCTACAATGAGCAGTTCTTC. Translated, it gives CASSLAGRVPYNEQFF.

This chain links TRBV28 with TRBJ1-5; weak D call: TRBD1 (6 bases). There are 14 residues in the CDR3. Germline assignment: CDR1 MDHEN and CDR2 SYDVKM. Trimming left V 5 bases short and J 3 bases short, with 11 bases between. CDR3 DNA sequence: TGTGCCAGCAGTAAGGGACATCCCAATCAGCCCCAGCATTTT. The encoded protein is CASSKGHPNQPQHF.